The 17 T cell receptor beta chains presented below share a single source sample, sequenced in a study of blood T cell repertoires in COVID-19 (dated by TCRdb to about 2020). Libraries were built with the immunoSEQ multiplex PCR assay. TCRdb provides this immuneACCESS table in a form limited to in-frame rearrangements. Some clones are lacking; in checked studies, under half of them reflect an unresolved V gene, and why the rest are absent is not known. This sample holds about 280,000 clones; about 89% were observed only once. About 8.7% of the sample comes from the top ten. The source material was peripheral blood. These receptors were taken from a man aged 35 to 55 with active or convalescent COVID-19.

The gene calls are TRBV7-7 and TRBJ1-5; TRBD1 aligns across 10 bases. Germline-derived CDR1 and CDR2 are SSHAT and FNYEAQ (reference sequence). The CDR3 runs to 17 residues. V gave up 1 base and J gave up 3 bases; unmatched junction bases: 6. CDR3 amino acids: CASSLGEDRGTNQPQHF. In nucleotides, the CDR3 is TGTGCCAGCAGCTTAGGGGAGGACAGGGGGACCAATCAGCCCCAGCATTTT.

The gene calls are TRBV3-1 (or the pseudogene TRBV3-2) and TRBJ1-2; 12 bases map to TRBD1. The CDR3 length is 17 residues. V dropped 0 bases and J dropped 8; count of bases not matched to a gene: 10. Germline CDR1 reads LGHDT; CDR2 reads YNNKEL (reference sequence). The CDR3 is CASSQDPGTGGAGGYTF. The DNA for the CDR3 is TGTGCCAGCAGCCAAGATCCTGGGACAGGGGGCGCTGGGGGCTACACCTTC.

The V gene is TRBV9, the J gene TRBJ1-1; 7 bases line up with TRBD1. J was trimmed by 0 bases and V by 5 bases; bases with no gene match: 4. The CDR3 is made up of 14 amino acids. CDR1 and CDR2 (germline): SGDLS, YYNGEE. The CDR3 protein is CASRRDSLNTEAFF. For the CDR3, the DNA is TGTGCCAGCAGAAGGGACAGCTTGAACACTGAAGCTTTCTTT.

The chain recombines TRBV28 with TRBJ1-5, with D unclear. The V and J ends lost 6 bases and 9 bases respectively, with 12 bases between them. CDR1 and CDR2 from the germline V gene are MDHEN and SYDVKM. The length of the CDR3 is 12 residues. For the CDR3, the DNA is TGTGCCAGCAGACCCTCCCCGGGGCCCCAGCATTTT. Protein product: CASRPSPGPQHF. Together with reference TRBV28 and TRBJ1-5, the CDR3 gives the full variable domain: DVKVTQSSRYLVKRTGEKVFLECVQDMDHENMFWYRQDPGLGLRLIYFSYDVKMKEKGDIPEGYSVSREKKERFSLILESASTNQTSMYLCASRPSPGPQHFGDGTRLSIL.

There are a few counts of this clone. The chain uses TRBV7-2 and TRBJ1-2; D unclear. Per germline, CDR1 SGHTA and CDR2 FQGNSA. The CDR3 has 13 amino acids. Trimming pared 2 bases from V and 6 bases from J, leaving 10 bases between. The CDR3 sequence is CASSLLGPDGYTF. The DNA for the CDR3 is TGTGCCAGCAGCTTACTGGGCCCCGATGGCTACACCTTC.

This clone was seen a handful of times. This chain links TRBV19 with TRBJ1-5; D remains unclear. V lost 6 bases, J lost 6 bases, and 12 bases lay in between. Germline values: CDR1 LNHDA, CDR2 SQIVND (reference sequence). This CDR3 comprises 13 residues. CDR3: CASSPQEGQPQHF. CDR3 sequence (DNA): TGTGCCAGTAGCCCCCAGGAAGGTCAGCCCCAGCATTTT. Full variable domain (missing parts from reference TRBV19 and TRBJ1-5): DGGITQSPKYLFRKEGQNVTLSCEQNLNHDAMYWYRQDPGQGLRLIYYSQIVNDFQKGDIAEGYSVSREKKESFPLTVTSAQKNPTAFYLCASSPQEGQPQHFGDGTRLSIL.

The CDR3 DNA sequence: TGTGCCAGCAGCTTCTCAGGGGACAATCAGCCCCAGCATTTT. It encodes CASSFSGDNQPQHF. The chain uses TRBV11-1 and TRBJ1-5; D possibly corresponds to TRBD1 (6 bases). The V and J ends lost 3 bases and 3 bases respectively, with 9 bases between them. Per the germline V gene, CDR1 is SGHAT and CDR2 is FQDESV (reference sequence). The CDR3 is 14 residues long.

J is TRBJ1-2 and V is TRBV7-9; D possibly corresponds to TRBD1 (6 bases). The CDR3 runs to 15 residues. Trimming took off 3 bases at V and 1 base at J, with 12 bases between the two ends. CDR1 is SEHNR and CDR2 is FQNEAQ in the germline V gene (reference sequence). CDR3 sequence: CASSFTGGRNYGYTF. The CDR3 nucleotides are TGTGCCAGCAGCTTCACGGGGGGGCGTAACTATGGCTACACCTTC.

V and J are TRBV6-5 and TRBJ1-5; 7 nucleotides agree with TRBD1. This CDR3 spans 15 amino acids. Unmatched junction bases numbered 10, after V lost 4 bases and J lost 7 bases. Germline loops: CDR1 MNHEY, CDR2 SVGAGI. In DNA form, the CDR3 reads TGTGCCAGCAGTTGGACAGGCGATTTAGGCCAGCCCCAGCATTTT. It encodes CASSWTGDLGQPQHF.

This clone was recorded once. The CDR3 region is CASSIDRASYNEQFF. The CDR3 DNA is TGTGCCAGTAGTATTGACAGGGCTTCCTACAATGAGCAGTTCTTC. The V call is TRBV19, the J call TRBJ2-1; TRBD1 aligns across 7 bases. After removal of 3 bases from V and 1 base from J, the junction contained 3 bases not matched to a gene. The CDR3 extends over 15 amino acids. Germline assignment: CDR1 LNHDA and CDR2 SQIVND (reference sequence).

The rearrangement joins TRBV28 to TRBJ1-4; 10 nucleotides match TRBD1. With 2 bases clipped from V and 7 bases from J, the junction kept 4 bases outside the gene matches. In germline, CDR1 is MDHEN, CDR2 SYDVKM. The CDR3 is 15 residues long. The CDR3 DNA sequence: TGTGCCAGCAGTTTAGGACAGGGGGTAGGTGAAAAACTGTTTTTT. Its translation is CASSLGQGVGEKLFF.

The J gene is TRBJ2-7, the V gene TRBV7-6; possible D gene TRBD2, 7 bases. Germline assignment: CDR1 SGHVS and CDR2 FNYEAQ. The CDR3 has 15 amino acids. V was cut by 4 bases and J by 5 bases, with 18 bases left in between. CDR3 coding DNA: TGTGCCAGCAGCTGGGCGGGGGCCCGTCCGGACGAGCAGTACTTC. Its protein product is CASSWAGARPDEQYF.

This chain joins TRBV7-3 and TRBJ2-1; 7 bases align to TRBD1. Germline loops: CDR1 SGHTA, CDR2 FQGTGA. The CDR3 covers 17 residues. The V segment lost 7 bases and the J segment 6 bases; nucleotides outside the gene matches: 18. This CDR3 is CASILIHRGVVGNEQFF. The CDR3 DNA is TGTGCCAGCATCCTTATCCACAGGGGTGTCGTCGGCAATGAGCAGTTCTTC.

The V and J genes are TRBV10-3 and TRBJ2-7; D unclear. The CDR3 has 11 amino acids. CDR1 and CDR2 (germline): ENHRY, SYGVKD. V gave up 6 bases and J gave up 7 bases, with 10 bases separating them. Here the CDR3 DNA reads TGTGCCATCAGCGAACTTGGTGAGCAGTACTTC. It specifies CAISELGEQYF.

This chain uses TRBV5-1 with TRBJ1-1; TRBD1 matches 7 bases. Germline trimming cut 0 bases from V and 6 bases from J; bases unmatched to any gene: 5. Germline CDR1 reads SGHRS; CDR2 reads YFSETQ. The CDR3 is 14 residues long. CDR3 in amino acids: CASSLARGMSEAFF. In nucleotides, the CDR3 is TGCGCCAGCAGCTTGGCCAGGGGGATGTCTGAAGCTTTCTTT.

This chain connects TRBV7-9 to TRBJ1-6; maybe TRBD1 (6 bases). The CDR3 extends over 15 amino acids. V lost 5 bases, J lost 0 bases, and 8 bases lay in between. Germline V gives CDR1 SEHNR, CDR2 FQNEAQ (reference sequence). CDR3 nucleotide sequence: TGTGCCAGCAGCCCCAGGGGCTCCTATAATTCACCCCTCCACTTT. Translating it yields CASSPRGSYNSPLHF.

The chain couples TRBV2 to TRBJ2-3, with TRBD2 matching over 8 bases. The length of the CDR3 is 14 residues. The trim removed 4 bases at V and 1 base at J, leaving 1 base unmatched. Germline assignment: CDR1 SNHLY and CDR2 FYNNEI. The CDR3 loop reads CASSGAGGTDTQYF. The CDR3 DNA sequence: TGTGCCAGCAGTGGAGCGGGAGGCACAGATACGCAGTATTTT.